Each of the 21 T cell receptor beta chains below was sequenced from the same sample in a study of T cell repertoires in cytomegalovirus infection. TCRdb re-derived calls from the reads in MiXCR, one entry per CDR3 protein. The table lists 150,000 to 200,000 distinct CDR3 sequences, approximately 20% of them singletons, with around 3.1% in the top ten. Sequencing was performed on PBMCs. The source of these receptors is a human donor in good health (CMV status not recorded). Some clones in this sample may be carry-over from other donors' samples.

This clonotype was seen repeatedly, ten times or more. The V call is TRBV7-8, the J call TRBJ2-1; D possibly matches TRBD1 or TRBD2 (7 bases each). CDR1 is SGHVS, CDR2 FQNEAQ, per germline. The CDR3 has 19 residues. The V gene lost 2 bases and the J gene lost 0 bases, with 20 bases spanning the gap. CDR3 sequence: CASSLSLEGGTVSYNEQFF. Here the CDR3 DNA reads TGTGCCAGCAGCTTATCGCTCGAGGGGGGGACAGTCTCCTACAATGAGCAGTTCTTC.

The sample holds a few counts of this clonotype. The chain uses TRBV5-5 and TRBJ2-5; D remains ambiguous. This CDR3 comprises 14 residues. Trimming shortened V by 2 bases and J by 5 bases, and 13 bases separated the two germline ends. Germline V gene sequence: CDR1 SGHKS, CDR2 YYEKEE (reference sequence). CDR3 in amino acids: CASSLGQSMETQYF. The CDR3 DNA follows: TGTGCCAGCAGCTTAGGTCAGAGCATGGAGACCCAGTACTTC.

This clonotype was detected a few times. The chain uses TRBV11-3 and TRBJ2-7; D uncertain. The germline V gene has CDR1 SGHNT and CDR2 YENEEA. V lost 5 bases to trimming and J lost 2 bases, with 13 bases between them. This CDR3 is 14 amino acids long. CDR3 DNA sequence: TGTGCCAGCAGCCAGGTCGCCGTGACCTACGAGCAGTACTTC. Its translation: CASSQVAVTYEQYF.

This clonotype was detected ten times or more. The CDR3 region is CASSERGGANVLTF. CDR3 nucleotides: TGTGCCAGCAGTGAACGTGGGGGCGCCAACGTCCTGACTTTC. V is TRBV25-1 and J is TRBJ2-6; D might be TRBD1 (6 bases). Trimming removed 2 bases from V and 7 bases from J, with 9 bases in between. Germline V gene data show CDR1 as MGHDK and CDR2 as SYGVNS. CDR3 length: 14 amino acids.

In its sample, this clonotype was seen a few times. The rearrangement uses TRBV2 and TRBJ2-7, with 8 bases lining up with TRBD1. The V and J ends lost 5 bases and 8 bases, in that order; junction bases with no gene match: 8. The V gene's germline CDR1 is SNHLY and CDR2 FYNNEI. The CDR3 covers 13 residues. In DNA, the CDR3 is TGTGCCAGCAGTCTGGACAGGGCCGGGCAGCAGTACTTC. It translates to CASSLDRAGQQYF.

This clonotype was found a few times. The chain couples TRBV7-6 to TRBJ1-1, with D perhaps TRBD1 (6 bases). This CDR3 is 14 amino acids long. Trimming took off 1 base at V and 4 bases at J, with 10 bases between the two ends. Germline V gives CDR1 SGHVS, CDR2 FNYEAQ. The DNA of the CDR3 is TGTGCCAGCAGCTTAGGGGGGGGGGCCACTGAAGCTTTCTTT. The encoded protein is CASSLGGGATEAFF.

The CDR3 sequence: CASSFVVRDTQYF. CDR3 nucleotides: TGTGCCAGCAGCTTCGTCGTAAGAGATACGCAGTATTTT. V is TRBV7-2 and J is TRBJ2-3; the D is unclear. The CDR3 spans 13 residues. From germline, CDR1 is SGHTA and CDR2 FQGNSA. V shed 3 bases and J shed 5 bases, with 9 bases lying between them.

This clonotype was seen ten or more times. The gene calls are TRBV5-1 and TRBJ1-3; D gene ambiguous. Germline-derived CDR1 and CDR2 are SGHRS and YFSETQ. Trimming cost V 7 bases and J 0 bases, with 8 bases left between them. CDR3 size: 13 residues. CDR3 residues: CASRRDSGNTIYF. The CDR3 DNA is TGCGCCAGCCGACGGGACTCTGGAAACACCATATATTTT.

The rearrangement uses TRBV30 and TRBJ1-2; 8 bases match TRBD1. This CDR3 region has 13 residues. Germline trimming cut 2 bases from V and 8 bases from J; bases unmatched to any gene: 7. The germline CDR1 and CDR2 sequences are GTSNPN and SVGIG (reference sequence). This CDR3 is CAWSRDRPWGYTF. CDR3 bases: TGTGCCTGGAGTAGGGACAGGCCTTGGGGCTACACCTTC. Complete variable domain (other parts from reference TRBV30 and TRBJ1-2): SQTIHQWPATLVQPVGSPLSLECTVEGTSNPNLYWYRQAAGRGLQLLFYSVGIGQISSEVPQNLSASRPQDRQFILSSKKLLLSDSGFYLCAWSRDRPWGYTFGSGTRLTVV.

The chain uses TRBV7-2 and TRBJ1-1; D perhaps matches TRBD1 (5 bases). Trimming removed 4 bases from V and 6 bases from J, with 15 bases in between. The CDR3 runs 14 residues. Germline CDR1 SGHTA, CDR2 FQGNSA. CDR3: CASSSRAGTSEAFF. The CDR3 DNA sequence: TGTGCCAGCAGCTCACGGGCAGGGACTTCTGAAGCTTTCTTT.

This chain joins TRBV20-1 and TRBJ2-3; the match to TRBD2 covers 8 bases. The ends lost 1 base at V and 3 bases at J; junction bases unmatched: 6. CDR1 and CDR2 (germline): DFQATT, SNEGSKA (reference sequence). The CDR3 contains 15 residues. CDR3 region: CSARVTTSATDTQYF. Written as DNA, the CDR3 is TGCAGTGCTAGAGTGACGACTAGCGCGACAGATACGCAGTATTTT.

V gene TRBV28 combines with J gene TRBJ1-6; possibly TRBD1 for D (6 bases). The CDR3 length is 13 residues. In germline, CDR1 is MDHEN, CDR2 SYDVKM. The V and J ends lost 7 bases and 10 bases respectively, with 14 bases between them. The CDR3 DNA is TGTGCCAGCAAGCCAGGGGATTACTCACCCCTCCACTTT. Encoded protein: CASKPGDYSPLHF.

This clonotype appeared many times. This chain links TRBV7-2 with TRBJ2-6; the D is unclear. The germline V gene encodes CDR1 SGHTA and CDR2 FQGNSA. The V end was cut by 4 bases, the J end by 0 bases, with 16 bases between. The CDR3 covers 18 residues. The CDR3 coding sequence is TGTGCCAGCAGCTACGGACGGGCTCGAAGCTCTGGGGCCAACGTCCTGACTTTC. It translates to CASSYGRARSSGANVLTF.

The V gene is TRBV29-1, the J gene TRBJ1-1, with D hard to call. The CDR3 is made up of 13 amino acids. V gave up 3 bases and J gave up 3 bases, with 11 bases separating them. Germline V gene sequence: CDR1 SQVTM, CDR2 ANQGSEA. The DNA for the CDR3 is TGCAGCGTTGAGCAAGGACCCGACACTGAAGCTTTCTTT. Translated, it gives CSVEQGPDTEAFF.

This clonotype came up a few times. The chain carries TRBV7-9 and TRBJ2-4; a possible D gene is TRBD1 (6 bases). Germline assignment: CDR1 SEHNR and CDR2 FQNEAQ (reference sequence). This CDR3 has 16 amino acids. With 6 bases removed from V and 0 bases from J, the gap between germline ends came to 15 bases. CDR3 residues: CASSSIDRLAKNIQYF. CDR3 DNA sequence: TGTGCCAGCAGTTCCATCGACAGGCTAGCCAAAAACATTCAGTACTTC.

The sample holds many counts of this clonotype. The chain is built from TRBV27 and TRBJ1-2; D perhaps matches TRBD1 (6 bases). The CDR3 length is 13 residues. Looked up from germline, CDR1 is MNHEY and CDR2 is SMNVEV (reference sequence). Trimming took 5 bases from V and 4 from J, leaving 11 bases between them. CDR3 sequence: CASSTDRSYGYTF. CDR3 nucleotide sequence: TGTGCCAGCAGTACAGACAGGAGCTATGGCTACACCTTC.

This clonotype appeared many times. The chain's CDR3 is CASSFTIGGADNEQFF. CDR3 coding DNA: TGTGCCAGCAGCTTCACTATCGGGGGGGCCGACAATGAGCAGTTCTTC. V is TRBV7-2 and J is TRBJ2-1, with TRBD2 matching 8 bases. Germline values: CDR1 SGHTA, CDR2 FQGNSA. The length of the CDR3 is 16 residues. V trimming: 3 bases; J trimming: 5 bases; junction bases outside the gene matches: 9.

The rearrangement links TRBV9 to TRBJ2-5; 8 bases map to TRBD1. After removal of 3 bases from V and 6 bases from J, the junction contained 7 bases not matched to a gene. Germline V gives CDR1 SGDLS, CDR2 YYNGEE. This CDR3 has 14 amino acids. DNA for the CDR3: TGTGCCAGCAGCGCCGCGGACAGGGTTCAGACCCAGTACTTC. It encodes CASSAADRVQTQYF.

The chain links TRBV9 to TRBJ1-2; D is possibly TRBD1 (5 bases). The CDR3 sequence is 15 residues long. Trimming pared 0 bases from V and 8 bases from J, leaving 17 bases between. Germline CDR1 reads SGDLS; CDR2 reads YYNGEE. The CDR3 sequence is CASSVDPRGTKGYTF. CDR3 DNA: TGTGCCAGCAGCGTAGACCCTAGGGGAACTAAGGGCTACACCTTC.

This clonotype was counted many times. The rearrangement links TRBV7-2 to TRBJ2-7, with D maybe TRBD1 (5 bases). V shed 5 bases and J shed 0 bases, with 14 bases lying between them. CDR1 is SGHTA and CDR2 is FQGNSA in the germline V gene. The CDR3 is 15 amino acids. CDR3 loop: CASSLGQGFSYEQYF. The CDR3 bases are TGTGCCAGCAGCCTAGGGCAGGGCTTCTCCTACGAGCAGTACTTC. Full variable domain (outside the CDR3, taken from reference TRBV7-2 and TRBJ2-7): GAGVSQSPSNKVTEKGKDVELRCDPISGHTALYWYRQSLGQGLEFLIYFQGNSAPDKSGLPSDRFSAERTGGSVSTLTIQRTQQEDSAVYLCASSLGQGFSYEQYFGPGTRLTVT.

The chain carries TRBV5-1 and TRBJ1-2, with 7 bases fitting TRBD1. The CDR3 consists of 13 residues. The germline gives CDR1 SGHRS, CDR2 YFSETQ. V was pared by 3 bases and J by 4 bases, with 3 bases of the junction left unmatched. The chain's CDR3 is CASSYSGGYGYTF. The CDR3 region has the DNA TGCGCCAGCAGCTATTCAGGGGGCTATGGCTACACCTTC.